A selection of T cell receptor beta chains follows, all from one sample in a study of blood T cell repertoires in COVID-19. Here immunoSEQ multiplex PCR was the method, and the copy in TCRdb shows in-frame clones only, minus some. In the table there are about 190,000 clones, 75% to 90% of which are singletons. Sequenced input: peripheral blood. The receptors were sampled from a young man with acute or convalescent COVID-19. Each CDR3 is given with its conserved first and last residue. D genes are given only for firm matches. Some rows have no size entry. The others give once, few or many, or a class for an expanded clone.

CDR3	DNA	size	D	J	V
CASSPSRFYGYTF	TGTGCCAGCAGTCCCTCGCGGTTTTATGGCTACACCTTC	NA	NA	TRBJ1-2	TRBV6-5
CAWSRLAEGETQYF	TGTGCCTGGAGCCGACTAGCGGAAGGAGAGACCCAGTACTTC	NA	TRBD2	TRBJ2-5	TRBV30
CASSPGTGGAEQYF	TGCGCCAGCAGCCCCGGGACGGGCGGGGCCGAGCAGTACTTC	NA	NA	TRBJ2-7	TRBV5-1
CASSLQGWVQPQHF	TGTGCCAGCAGTCTCCAGGGGTGGGTTCAGCCCCAGCATTTT	NA	NA	TRBJ1-5	TRBV28
CASSLASGRAVYEQYF	TGTGCCAGCAGTTTAGCTAGCGGGAGGGCCGTCTACGAGCAGTACTTC	NA	TRBD2	TRBJ2-7	TRBV28
CASSQGGARVSQPQHF	TGTGCCAGCAGCCAAGGGGGTGCCAGGGTTAGTCAGCCCCAGCATTTT	NA	NA	TRBJ1-5	TRBV3-1/TRBV3-2
CASSDVAGVGYEQYF	TGTGCCAGCAGCGACGTAGCGGGAGTCGGATACGAGCAGTACTTC	NA	TRBD2	TRBJ2-7	TRBV4-2
CASSAGQNYGYTF	TGTGCCAGCAGTGCCGGACAGAACTATGGCTACACCTTC	NA	NA	TRBJ1-2	TRBV28
CASSPRDSASPLHF	TGTGCCAGCTCACCACGGGACAGTGCTTCACCCCTCCACTTT	NA	TRBD1	TRBJ1-6	TRBV18
CASSLDSNYGYTF	TGTGCCAGCAGCTTAGACAGCAACTATGGCTACACCTTC	few	NA	TRBJ1-2	TRBV7-2
CASSLGGEQGSNQPQHF	TGCGCCAGCAGCTTGGGGGGTGAACAGGGGAGCAATCAGCCCCAGCATTTT	NA	TRBD1	TRBJ1-5	TRBV5-1
CAWAPVGRGGQPQHF	TGTGCCTGGGCCCCCGTGGGCAGGGGTGGTCAGCCCCAGCATTTT	NA	NA	TRBJ1-5	TRBV30
CAVNGQGLHEQYF	TGTGCCGTTAATGGACAGGGTTTGCACGAGCAGTACTTC	once	TRBD1	TRBJ2-7	TRBV6-5
CSVAKDRGNQPQHF	TGCAGCGTTGCCAAAGACAGGGGCAATCAGCCCCAGCATTTT	NA	TRBD1	TRBJ1-5	TRBV29-1
CAWRESRLNSPLHF	TGTGCCTGGAGGGAAAGCAGGCTTAATTCACCCCTCCACTTT	NA	NA	TRBJ1-6	TRBV30
CASSFVRKFTDTQYF	TGTGCCAGCAGCTTTGTCAGGAAATTCACAGATACGCAGTATTTT	NA	NA	TRBJ2-3	TRBV12-1
CASSDRQRGFF	TGTGCCAGCAGTGATAGGCAGAGAGGGTTTTTT	NA	NA	TRBJ1-4	TRBV2
CASFRTSGGAWETQYF	TGTGCCAGCTTTCGGACTAGCGGGGGGGCTTGGGAGACCCAGTACTTC	NA	TRBD2	TRBJ2-5	TRBV5-6
CASAELKTGSTEAFF	TGTGCCAGCGCAGAACTGAAGACTGGTAGCACTGAAGCTTTCTTT	NA	NA	TRBJ1-1	TRBV5-5
CASNHQGGYNEQFF	TGTGCCAGCAACCATCAGGGCGGCTACAATGAGCAGTTCTTC	NA	NA	TRBJ2-1	TRBV28
CASSNTGKLFF	TGTGCCAGCAGTAACACAGGGAAACTGTTTTTT	NA	NA	TRBJ1-4	TRBV6-5
CASRNDRAYGYTF	TGTGCCAGCAGGAACGACAGGGCCTATGGCTACACCTTC	NA	TRBD1	TRBJ1-2	TRBV6-5
CASSLTTGKVLGTYGYTF	TGTGCCAGCAGTTTAACTACAGGGAAGGTCTTGGGAACCTATGGCTACACCTTC	NA	NA	TRBJ1-2	TRBV28
CSADRGTEAFF	TGCAGCGCAGACAGGGGCACTGAAGCTTTCTTT	once	TRBD1	TRBJ1-1	TRBV29-1
CASSLRRDFSLSTF	TGTGCCAGCAGCTTACGCCGGGACTTCAGCTTATCCACCTTC	NA	NA	TRBJ1-2	TRBV5-5
CASRHGQARGNQPQHF	TGTGCCAGCAGACACGGACAGGCCCGAGGTAATCAGCCCCAGCATTTT	NA	TRBD1	TRBJ1-5	TRBV5-8
CASSLPRRGPSGPQYF	TGTGCCAGCTCACTCCCTCGGCGGGGCCCCAGTGGACCCCAGTACTTC	NA	NA	TRBJ2-5	TRBV18
CASSGGRLNGYTF	TGTGCCAGTAGTGGGGGCAGATTAAATGGCTACACCTTC	NA	NA	TRBJ1-2	TRBV19
CASSPSAQGYQPQHF	TGTGCCAGCTCACCGTCGGCACAGGGGTATCAGCCCCAGCATTTT	NA	TRBD1	TRBJ1-5	TRBV18
CASSQDVVAGLYEQYF	TGTGCCAGCAGCCAAGATGTAGTAGCGGGATTGTACGAGCAGTACTTC	NA	TRBD2	TRBJ2-7	TRBV4-2
CASSLETGTRRGTGELFF	TGCGCCAGCAGCTTGGAGACAGGGACACGTCGTGGCACCGGGGAGCTGTTTTTT	NA	TRBD1	TRBJ2-2	TRBV5-1
CATSRASGGQETQYF	TGTGCCACCAGCAGAGCGAGCGGGGGCCAAGAGACCCAGTACTTC	NA	TRBD2	TRBJ2-5	TRBV15
CASSLGLAGGFGTGELFF	TGTGCCAGCAGCTTGGGACTAGCGGGAGGGTTTGGAACCGGGGAGCTGTTTTTT	NA	TRBD2	TRBJ2-2	TRBV5-4
CASRSSGHHQPQHF	TGTGCCAGCAGGTCATCGGGACATCATCAGCCCCAGCATTTT	NA	NA	TRBJ1-5	TRBV6-5
CASSLSTGGALPQHF	TGTGCCAGCAGTTTATCGACAGGGGGCGCGTTGCCCCAGCATTTT	once	TRBD1	TRBJ1-5	TRBV28
CASSPRVRTSGTTDTQYF	TGTGCCAGCTCACCACGAGTACGGACTAGCGGAACCACAGATACGCAGTATTTT	NA	TRBD2	TRBJ2-3	TRBV18
CATNGGNSPLHF	TGTGCCACCAACGGGGGTAATTCACCCCTCCACTTT	NA	NA	TRBJ1-6	TRBV19
CASNEGDSYSPLHF	TGTGCCAGCAATGAGGGGGATTCTTATTCACCCCTCCACTTT	once	NA	TRBJ1-6	TRBV28
CASSGGTAGETQYF	TGTGCCAGCAGTGGGGGGACAGCTGGAGAGACCCAGTACTTC	NA	NA	TRBJ2-5	TRBV28
CASSLSSVEETQYF	TGTGCCAGCAGCTTAAGTAGCGTTGAAGAGACCCAGTACTTC	NA	NA	TRBJ2-5	TRBV7-3
CASSFRDRTGYTF	TGCGCCAGCAGCTTCCGGGACAGGACTGGCTACACCTTC	NA	TRBD1	TRBJ1-2	TRBV5-1
CASSQEIGQGSTEAFF	TGTGCCAGCAGCCAAGAGATCGGACAGGGGAGCACTGAAGCTTTCTTT	NA	TRBD1	TRBJ1-1	TRBV3-1/TRBV3-2
CASSSLRPTGVPNYEQYF	TGTGCCAGCAGTTCCCTAAGGCCGACAGGGGTCCCCAACTACGAGCAGTACTTC	NA	TRBD1	TRBJ2-7	TRBV28